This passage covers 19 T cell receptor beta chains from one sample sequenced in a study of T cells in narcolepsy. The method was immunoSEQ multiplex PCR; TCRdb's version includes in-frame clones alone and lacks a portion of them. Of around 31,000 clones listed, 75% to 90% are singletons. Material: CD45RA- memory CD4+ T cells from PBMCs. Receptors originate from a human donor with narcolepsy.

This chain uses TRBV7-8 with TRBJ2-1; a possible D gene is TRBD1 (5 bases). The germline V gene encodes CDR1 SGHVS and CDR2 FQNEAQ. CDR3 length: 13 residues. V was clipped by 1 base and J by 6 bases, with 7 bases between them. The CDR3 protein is CASSLGQSNEQFF. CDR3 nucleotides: TGTGCCAGCAGCTTAGGACAGTCCAATGAGCAGTTCTTC. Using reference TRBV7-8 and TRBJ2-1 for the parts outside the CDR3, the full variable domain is GAGVSQSPRYKVAKRGQDVALRCDPISGHVSLFWYQQALGQGPEFLTYFQNEAQLDKSGLPSDRFFAERPEGSVSTLKIQRTQQEDSAVYLCASSLGQSNEQFFGPGTRLTVL.

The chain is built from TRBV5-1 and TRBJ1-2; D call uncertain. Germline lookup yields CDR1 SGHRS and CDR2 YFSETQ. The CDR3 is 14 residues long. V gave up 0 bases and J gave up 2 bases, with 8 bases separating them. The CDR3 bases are TGCGCCAGCAGCTTGGGGTCCGGGAACTATGGCTACACCTTC. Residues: CASSLGSGNYGYTF.

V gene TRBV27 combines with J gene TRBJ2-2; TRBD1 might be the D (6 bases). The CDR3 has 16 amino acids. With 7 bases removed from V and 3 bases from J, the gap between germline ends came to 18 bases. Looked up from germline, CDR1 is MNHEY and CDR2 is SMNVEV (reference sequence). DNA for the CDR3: TGTGCCAGCACCCTTATGGGCAGGGGAGACACCGGGGAGCTGTTTTTT. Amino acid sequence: CASTLMGRGDTGELFF.

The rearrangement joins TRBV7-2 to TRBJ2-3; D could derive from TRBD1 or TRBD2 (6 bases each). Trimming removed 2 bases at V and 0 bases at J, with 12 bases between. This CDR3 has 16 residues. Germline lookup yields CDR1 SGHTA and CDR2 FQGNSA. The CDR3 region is CASSLNGGQSTDTQYF. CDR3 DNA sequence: TGTGCCAGCAGCTTAAACGGGGGCCAAAGCACAGATACGCAGTATTTT.

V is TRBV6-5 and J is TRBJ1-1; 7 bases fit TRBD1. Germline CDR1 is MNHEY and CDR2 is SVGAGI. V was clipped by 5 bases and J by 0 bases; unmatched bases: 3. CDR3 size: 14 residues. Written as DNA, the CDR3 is TGTGCCAGCAGTGATAGGGGGCTGAACACTGAAGCTTTCTTT. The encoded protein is CASSDRGLNTEAFF.

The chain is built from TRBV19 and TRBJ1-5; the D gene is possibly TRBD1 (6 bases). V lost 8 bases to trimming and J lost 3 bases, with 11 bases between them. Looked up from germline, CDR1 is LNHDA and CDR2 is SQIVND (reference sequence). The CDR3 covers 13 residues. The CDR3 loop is CASSQGLNQPQHF. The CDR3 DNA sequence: TGTGCCAGTTCACAGGGACTCAATCAGCCCCAGCATTTT.

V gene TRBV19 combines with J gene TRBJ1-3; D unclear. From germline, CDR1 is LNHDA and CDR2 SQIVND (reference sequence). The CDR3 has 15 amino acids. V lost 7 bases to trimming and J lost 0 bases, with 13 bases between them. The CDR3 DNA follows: TGTGCCAGTAATCCTGGACGGAACTCTGGAAACACCATATATTTT. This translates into CASNPGRNSGNTIYF.

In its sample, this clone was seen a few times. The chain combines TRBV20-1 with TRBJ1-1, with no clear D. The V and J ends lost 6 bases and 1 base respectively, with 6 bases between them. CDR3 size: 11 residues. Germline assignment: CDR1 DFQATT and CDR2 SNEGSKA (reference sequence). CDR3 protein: CSAPANTEAFF. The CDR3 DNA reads TGCAGTGCGCCCGCGAACACTGAAGCTTTCTTT.

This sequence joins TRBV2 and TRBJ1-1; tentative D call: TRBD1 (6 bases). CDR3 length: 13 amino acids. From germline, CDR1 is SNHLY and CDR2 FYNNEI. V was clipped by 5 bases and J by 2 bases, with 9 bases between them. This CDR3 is CASSLQGNTEAFF. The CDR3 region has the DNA TGTGCCAGCAGTTTACAGGGTAACACTGAAGCTTTCTTT.

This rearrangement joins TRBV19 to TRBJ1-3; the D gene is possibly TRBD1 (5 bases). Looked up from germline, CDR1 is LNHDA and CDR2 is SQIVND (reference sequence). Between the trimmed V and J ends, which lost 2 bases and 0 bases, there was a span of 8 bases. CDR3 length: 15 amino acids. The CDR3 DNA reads TGTGCCAGTAGTATATTCGACAGCTCTGGAAACACCATATATTTT. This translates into CASSIFDSSGNTIYF. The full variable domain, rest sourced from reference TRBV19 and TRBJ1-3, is DGGITQSPKYLFRKEGQNVTLSCEQNLNHDAMYWYRQDPGQGLRLIYYSQIVNDFQKGDIAEGYSVSREKKESFPLTVTSAQKNPTAFYLCASSIFDSSGNTIYFGEGSWLTVV.

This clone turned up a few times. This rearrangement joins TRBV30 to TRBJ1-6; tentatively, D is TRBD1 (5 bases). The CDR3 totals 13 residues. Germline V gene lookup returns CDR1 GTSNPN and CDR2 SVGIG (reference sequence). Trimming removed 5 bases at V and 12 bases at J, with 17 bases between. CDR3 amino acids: CAWDRRGLGPLHF. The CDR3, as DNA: TGTGCCTGGGATAGGAGGGGTCTTGGACCCCTCCACTTT.

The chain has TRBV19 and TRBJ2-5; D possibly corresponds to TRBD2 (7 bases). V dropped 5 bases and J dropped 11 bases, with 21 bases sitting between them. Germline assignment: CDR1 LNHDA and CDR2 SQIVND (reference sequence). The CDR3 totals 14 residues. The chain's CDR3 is CASSSRGGAGEQYF. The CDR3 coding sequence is TGTGCCAGTAGTTCCCGAGGGGGGGCTGGGGAGCAGTACTTC. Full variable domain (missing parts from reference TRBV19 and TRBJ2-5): DGGITQSPKYLFRKEGQNVTLSCEQNLNHDAMYWYRQDPGQGLRLIYYSQIVNDFQKGDIAEGYSVSREKKESFPLTVTSAQKNPTAFYLCASSSRGGAGEQYFGPGTRLLVL.

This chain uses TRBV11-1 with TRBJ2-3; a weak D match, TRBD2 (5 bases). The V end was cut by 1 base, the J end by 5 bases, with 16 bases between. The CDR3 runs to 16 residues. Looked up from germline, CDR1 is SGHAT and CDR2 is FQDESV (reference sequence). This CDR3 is CASSLERYRVGDTQYF. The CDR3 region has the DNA TGTGCCAGCAGCTTAGAGCGGTACAGAGTCGGAGATACGCAGTATTTT.

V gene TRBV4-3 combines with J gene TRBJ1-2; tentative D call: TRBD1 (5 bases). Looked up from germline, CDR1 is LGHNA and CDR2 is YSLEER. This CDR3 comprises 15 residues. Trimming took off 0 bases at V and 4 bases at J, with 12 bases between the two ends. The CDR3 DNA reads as TGCGCCAGCAGCCAAGACTTACAGGCCCCCTATGGCTACACCTTC. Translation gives CASSQDLQAPYGYTF.

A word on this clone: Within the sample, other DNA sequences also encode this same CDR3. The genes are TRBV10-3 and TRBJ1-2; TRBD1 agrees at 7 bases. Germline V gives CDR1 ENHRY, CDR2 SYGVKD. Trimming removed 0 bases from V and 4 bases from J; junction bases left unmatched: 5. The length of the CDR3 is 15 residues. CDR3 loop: CAISESRGLSYGYTF. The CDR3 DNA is TGTGCCATCAGTGAGTCAAGGGGGCTTAGCTATGGCTACACCTTC.

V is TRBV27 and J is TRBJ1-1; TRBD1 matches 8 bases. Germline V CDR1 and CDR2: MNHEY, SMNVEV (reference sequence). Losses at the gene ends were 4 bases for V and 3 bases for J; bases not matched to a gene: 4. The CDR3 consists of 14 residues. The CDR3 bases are TGTGCCAGCAGTTCAGGACAGGGATACACTGAAGCTTTCTTT. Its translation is CASSSGQGYTEAFF.

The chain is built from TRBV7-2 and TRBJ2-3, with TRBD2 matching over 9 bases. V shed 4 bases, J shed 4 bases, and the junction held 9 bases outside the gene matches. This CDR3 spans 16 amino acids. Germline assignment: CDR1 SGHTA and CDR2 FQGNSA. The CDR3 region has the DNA TGTGCCAGCAGCTCCCTAATGCGGGGGGGGTCAGATACGCAGTATTTT. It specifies CASSSLMRGGSDTQYF. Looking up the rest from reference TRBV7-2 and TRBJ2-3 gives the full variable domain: GAGVSQSPSNKVTEKGKDVELRCDPISGHTALYWYRQSLGQGLEFLIYFQGNSAPDKSGLPSDRFSAERTGGSVSTLTIQRTQQEDSAVYLCASSSLMRGGSDTQYFGPGTRLTVL.

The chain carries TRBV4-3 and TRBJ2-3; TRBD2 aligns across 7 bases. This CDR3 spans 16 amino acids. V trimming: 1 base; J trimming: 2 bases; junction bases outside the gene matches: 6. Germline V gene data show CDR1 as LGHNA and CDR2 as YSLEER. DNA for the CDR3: TGCGCCAGCAGCCAAGGGGTGGGGGGGTACACAGATACGCAGTATTTT. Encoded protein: CASSQGVGGYTDTQYF.

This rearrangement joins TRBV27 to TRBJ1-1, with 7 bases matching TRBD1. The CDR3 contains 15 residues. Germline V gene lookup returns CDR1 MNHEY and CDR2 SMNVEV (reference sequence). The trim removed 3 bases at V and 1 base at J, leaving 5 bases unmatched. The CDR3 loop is CASSLDRRGNTEAFF. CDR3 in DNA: TGTGCCAGCAGTTTGGACAGGAGGGGGAACACTGAAGCTTTCTTT.